Following are 24 T cell receptor beta chains from one sample sequenced in a study of post-analysis software for immune sequencing data (dated by TCRdb to about 2015). The paper as a whole reports these results and caveats: Significantly higher frequencies in patients than in controls were found for roughly 5 TRBV segments, including TRBV5-6, TRBV5-1 and TRBV20-1.

Library creation used PCR. The sequencing machine was an Illumina HiSeq 2500. To reduce PCR and sequencing biases, unique molecular identifiers were built into the TCR beta cDNA libraries. Starting from the raw public reads, TCRdb applied fastp trimming at Q25, assembled clones with MiXCR and retained in-frame beta chains. When rows share a CDR3 protein, they turn into one entry using the most common DNA and genes. This sample lists about 820,000 distinct CDR3 sequences; approximately 53% were detected once. 4% to 5.5% of the sample lies in the top ten. No antigens are known for them. The sequenced sample consisted of blood. The receptors were gathered from a girl under 18 with multiple sclerosis.

V is TRBV4-1 and J is TRBJ1-5, with 8 bases identical to TRBD1. Trimming removed 0 bases from V and 4 bases from J; junction bases left unmatched: 2. The CDR3 covers 15 residues. The germline V gene encodes CDR1 MGHRA and CDR2 YSYEKL. The CDR3 DNA is TGCGCCAGCAGCCAAGAAAGACAGGGGAATCAGCCCCAGCATTTT. This encodes CASSQERQGNQPQHF.

This clonotype was seen only a few times. This chain joins TRBV7-2 and TRBJ2-6; tentative D call: TRBD1 (6 bases). Germline loops: CDR1 SGHTA, CDR2 FQGNSA. The CDR3 consists of 16 residues. V was clipped by 1 base and J by 4 bases, with 11 bases between them. CDR3 DNA sequence: TGTGCCAGCAGCTTAGGAACAGGGAGAGGGGCCAACGTCCTGACTTTC. Protein: CASSLGTGRGANVLTF. The full variable domain, with the rest looked up from reference TRBV7-2 and TRBJ2-6, is GAGVSQSPSNKVTEKGKDVELRCDPISGHTALYWYRQSLGQGLEFLIYFQGNSAPDKSGLPSDRFSAERTGGSVSTLTIQRTQQEDSAVYLCASSLGTGRGANVLTFGAGSRLTVL.

The chain joins TRBV27 to TRBJ1-2; 8 bases are a match to TRBD1. J was trimmed by 7 bases and V by 4 bases; bases with no gene match: 8. CDR3 length equals 14 residues. In germline, CDR1 is MNHEY, CDR2 SMNVEV (reference sequence). CDR3: CASSSRGLGCGYTF. DNA of the CDR3: TGTGCCAGCAGTTCCAGGGGGCTGGGGTGTGGCTACACCTTC.

Concerning this clonotype itself: The missing conserved phenylalanine or tryptophan at the end of this CDR3 makes a read error likely. The DNA is left out, because the CDR3 cannot be placed on it with certainty; the CDR3 is given as TCRdb lists it. The chain employs TRBV29-1 and TRBJ1-2; TRBD1 is the table's D call, not checked against the DNA. Germline values: CDR1 SQVTM, CDR2 ANQGSEA. The CDR3 extends over 11 residues, inclusive of both ends. The CDR3 reads CSAGHSGGYTC.

The chain carries TRBV12-3 or TRBV12-4 and TRBJ2-3; TRBD2 matches at 16 bases. V gave up 4 bases and J gave up 6 bases; unmatched junction bases: 7. The CDR3 length is 17 residues. CDR3: CASSYGTSGRAGDTQYF. As DNA, the CDR3 is TGTGCCAGCAGTTACGGGACTAGCGGGAGGGCCGGGGATACGCAGTATTTT.

This clonotype came up a few times. The gene calls are TRBV29-1 and TRBJ2-6; TRBD2 agrees at 8 bases. Germline-derived CDR1 and CDR2 are SQVTM and ANQGSEA. CDR3 length: 14 residues. Germline trimming cut 3 bases from V and 3 bases from J; bases unmatched to any gene: 1. The CDR3 sequence is CSVDAGGGANVLTF. CDR3 sequence (DNA): TGCAGCGTTGACGCGGGAGGTGGGGCCAACGTCCTGACTTTC. The full variable domain, with the rest looked up from reference TRBV29-1 and TRBJ2-6, is SAVISQKPSRDICQRGTSLTIQCQVDSQVTMMFWYRQQPGQSLTLIATANQGSEATYESGFVIDKFPISRPNLTFSTLTVSNMSPEDSSIYLCSVDAGGGANVLTFGAGSRLTVL.

V is TRBV14 and J is TRBJ2-1; tentative D call: TRBD1 (5 bases). The CDR3 is 16 amino acids. With 4 bases removed from V and 7 bases from J, the gap between germline ends came to 20 bases. Per germline, CDR1 SGHDN and CDR2 FVKESK. CDR3 sequence: CASSPRAGSLRNEQFF. DNA for the CDR3: TGTGCCAGCAGCCCCCGTGCAGGGTCCTTGAGGAATGAGCAGTTCTTC. The full variable domain, in which reference TRBV14 and TRBJ2-1 provide the parts outside the CDR3, is EAGVTQFPSHSVIEKGQTVTLRCDPISGHDNLYWYRRVMGKEIKFLLHFVKESKQDESGMPNNRFLAERTGGTYSTLKVQPAELEDSGVYFCASSPRAGSLRNEQFFGPGTRLTVL.

V gene TRBV5-1 combines with J gene TRBJ2-7; either TRBD1 or TRBD2 may fit D (5 bases each). The V end was cut by 8 bases, the J end by 1 base, with 22 bases between. CDR3 length equals 16 residues. The germline gives CDR1 SGHRS, CDR2 YFSETQ. This CDR3 is CASSDLYGAGSYEQYF. In nucleotides, the CDR3 is TGCGCCAGTAGCGACCTTTATGGGGCCGGGTCCTACGAGCAGTACTTC.

This clonotype was found a few times. The CDR3 region has the DNA TGCGCCAGCAGGCGGGATGGGTCTAATGAAGCTTTCTTT. This translates into CASRRDGSNEAFF. The chain combines TRBV5-1 with TRBJ1-1, with D unclear. Per the germline V gene, CDR1 is SGHRS and CDR2 is YFSETQ. Trimming took 5 bases from V and 7 from J, leaving 15 bases between them. This CDR3 contains 13 residues.

V and J are TRBV13 and TRBJ2-3; possibly TRBD1 for D (6 bases). The V gene lost 3 bases and the J gene lost 3 bases, with 10 bases spanning the gap. CDR1 is PRHDT and CDR2 is FYEKMQ in the germline V gene (reference sequence). The CDR3 is 14 residues long. CDR3 coding DNA: TGTGCCAGCAGCTTCTGGCAGGGGACAGATACGCAGTATTTT. Its protein is CASSFWQGTDTQYF.

This clonotype has only a few counts. The rearrangement uses TRBV29-1 and TRBJ1-1, with no clear D. This CDR3 contains 13 residues. V was clipped by 7 bases and J by 2 bases, with 14 bases between them. Germline CDR1 SQVTM, CDR2 ANQGSEA. Here the CDR3 reads CSGAEPVNTEAFF. The DNA for the CDR3 is TGCAGCGGAGCAGAACCGGTTAACACTGAAGCTTTCTTT.

The rearrangement joins TRBV3-1 to TRBJ2-7; TRBD1 aligns across 10 bases. CDR1 is LGHDT and CDR2 is YNNKEL in the germline V gene (reference sequence). This CDR3 is built from 16 residues. The V and J ends lost 4 bases and 3 bases, in that order; junction bases with no gene match: 9. The CDR3 DNA sequence: TGTGCCAGCAGCCGGACCGGGACAGGGGATCTCTACGAGCAGTACTTC. Its translation: CASSRTGTGDLYEQYF.

The gene calls are TRBV5-1 and TRBJ2-7, with TRBD2 matching over 7 bases. CDR1 and CDR2 from the germline V gene are SGHRS and YFSETQ. V lost 4 bases and J lost 5; bases outside the gene matches: 3. This CDR3 region has 12 residues. CDR3 loop: CASSGDYNEQYF. The CDR3 DNA follows: TGCGCCAGCAGCGGGGACTATAACGAGCAGTACTTC.

The chain employs TRBV20-1 and TRBJ2-5, with D maybe TRBD1 (5 bases). In germline, CDR1 is DFQATT, CDR2 SNEGSKA (reference sequence). Trimming cost V 4 bases and J 0 bases, with 15 bases left between them. The length of the CDR3 is 15 residues. The CDR3: CSAIGAALYQETQYF. For the CDR3, the DNA is TGCAGTGCTATTGGGGCAGCCTTGTACCAAGAGACCCAGTACTTC.

The chain carries TRBV5-1 and TRBJ2-4, with TRBD1 identical over 7 bases. The CDR3 is 15 amino acids. The V gene end was trimmed by 0 bases and the J gene end by 8 bases; junction bases not matched to a gene: 8. The germline V gene has CDR1 SGHRS and CDR2 YFSETQ. This CDR3 is CASSLEGALGDIQYF. DNA of the CDR3: TGCGCCAGCAGCTTGGAGGGGGCGCTGGGGGACATTCAGTACTTC.

Only a few counts were recorded for this clonotype. J is TRBJ1-2 and V is TRBV12-3 or TRBV12-4; D not certain. Trimming shortened V by 6 bases and J by 4 bases, and 9 bases separated the two germline ends. This CDR3 comprises 12 residues. The CDR3 protein is CASSPDTYGYTF. In DNA, the CDR3 is TGTGCCAGCAGCCCTGACACCTATGGCTACACCTTC.

The chain couples TRBV7-8 to TRBJ2-7; no firm D call. Germline CDR1 is SGHVS and CDR2 is FQNEAQ. The ends were cut back, 4 bases at V and 3 bases at J, with 16 bases in the middle. This CDR3 is 15 amino acids long. The CDR3 DNA follows: TGTGCCAGCAGCTCCCATGAAGGGCCGAGCTACGAGCAGTACTTC. It yields the protein CASSSHEGPSYEQYF.

As to this clonotype: A read error is likely, as this CDR3 ends without the conserved phenylalanine or tryptophan. The chain links TRBV20-1 to TRBJ2-1; D may be TRBD2 (5 bases). Germline CDR1 reads DFQATT; CDR2 reads SNEGSKA (reference sequence). V shed 4 bases and J shed 5 bases, with 12 bases lying between them. The CDR3 length is 13 residues. The CDR3 loop is CSATDPGNNEQFS. CDR3 DNA: TGCAGTGCTACAGACCCGGGGAACAATGAGCAGTTCTCC.

Only a few counts were recorded for this clonotype. J is TRBJ2-7 and V is TRBV3-1; tentatively, D is TRBD2 (6 bases). The CDR3 consists of 14 residues. Germline CDR1 and CDR2: LGHDT and YNNKEL (reference sequence). V was cut by 1 base and J by 5 bases, with 12 bases left in between. The CDR3 region is CASSQVTGVHEQYF. The CDR3 DNA sequence: TGTGCCAGCAGCCAAGTAACGGGAGTCCACGAGCAGTACTTC.

The chain recombines TRBV5-1 with TRBJ2-1; the D is unclear. The germline CDR1 and CDR2 sequences are SGHRS and YFSETQ. CDR3 size: 15 residues. The V end was cut by 2 bases, the J end by 2 bases, with 11 bases between. The CDR3 is CASSLDTSAYNEQFF. CDR3 bases: TGCGCCAGCAGCTTAGATACCTCGGCCTACAATGAGCAGTTCTTC.

J is TRBJ2-3 and V is TRBV2, with D perhaps TRBD2 (6 bases). The CDR3 is 15 residues long. Trimming cost V 7 bases and J 0 bases, with 14 bases left between them. The germline CDR1 and CDR2 sequences are SNHLY and FYNNEI. Here the CDR3 reads CASNIGGSSTDTQYF. The CDR3 region has the DNA TGTGCCAGCAACATCGGGGGATCTAGCACAGATACGCAGTATTTT.

This clonotype appeared a few times. The CDR3 spells CASSVGLAGGSYNEQFF. Here the CDR3 DNA reads TGTGCCAGCAGCGTCGGGTTAGCGGGGGGCTCTTACAATGAGCAGTTCTTC. V and J are TRBV9 and TRBJ2-1, with TRBD2 identical over 10 bases. This CDR3 contains 17 residues. Trimming removed 2 bases from V and 4 bases from J; junction bases left unmatched: 9. Germline lookup yields CDR1 SGDLS and CDR2 YYNGEE.

V gene TRBV6-5 combines with J gene TRBJ1-5; D is unresolved. CDR3 length equals 14 residues. The germline V and J ends were trimmed by 0 bases and 6 bases, with 9 bases remaining between them. Germline values: CDR1 MNHEY, CDR2 SVGAGI. The DNA of the CDR3 is TGTGCCAGCAGTTACTCACTAACGACTCAGCCCCAGCATTTT. It specifies CASSYSLTTQPQHF.

The rearrangement uses TRBV5-1 and TRBJ2-1, with 13 bases matching TRBD2. Trimming cost V 3 bases and J 4 bases; bases outside gene matches: 7. This CDR3 is built from 17 residues. The germline V gene has CDR1 SGHRS and CDR2 YFSETQ. The CDR3 spells CASSSTRTSGGYNEQFF. CDR3 bases: TGCGCCAGCAGCTCTACCAGGACTAGCGGGGGTTACAATGAGCAGTTCTTC.